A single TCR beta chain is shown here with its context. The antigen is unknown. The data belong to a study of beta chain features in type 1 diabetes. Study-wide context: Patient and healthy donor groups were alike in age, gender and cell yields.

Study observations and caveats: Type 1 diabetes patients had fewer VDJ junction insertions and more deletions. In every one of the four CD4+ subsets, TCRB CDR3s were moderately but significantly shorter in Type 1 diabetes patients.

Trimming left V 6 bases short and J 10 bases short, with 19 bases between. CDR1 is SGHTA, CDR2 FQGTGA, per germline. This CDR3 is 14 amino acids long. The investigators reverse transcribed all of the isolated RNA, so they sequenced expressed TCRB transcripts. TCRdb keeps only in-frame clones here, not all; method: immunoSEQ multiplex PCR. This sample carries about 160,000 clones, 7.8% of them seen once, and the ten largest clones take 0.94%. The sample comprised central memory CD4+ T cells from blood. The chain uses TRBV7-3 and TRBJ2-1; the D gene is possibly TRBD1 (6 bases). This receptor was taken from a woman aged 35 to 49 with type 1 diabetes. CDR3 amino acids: CASRPGHSDPEQFF. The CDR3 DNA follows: TGTGCCAGCAGGCCGGGACATAGCGACCCAGAGCAGTTCTTC.